Below, 20 T cell receptor beta chains from the same sample are listed, as sequenced in a study of somatic mutations in cytotoxic T cells in rheumatoid arthritis. Measured with immunoSEQ multiplex PCR; TCRdb has only the in-frame clones, and not every one. The sample lists 9,500 to 13,000 clones, 55% to 75% seen once, with about 35% in the top ten. The sequencing sample was made of CD8+ T cells sorted from blood. These receptors all come from an adult with rheumatoid arthritis.

The chain recombines TRBV7-9 with TRBJ1-6; D uncertain. The length of the CDR3 is 13 residues. Germline V gives CDR1 SEHNR, CDR2 FQNEAQ (reference sequence). The V end was cut by 5 bases, the J end by 7 bases, with 9 bases between. CDR3 in amino acids: CASSAGPNSPLHF. The CDR3 nucleotides are TGTGCCAGCAGCGCCGGACCAAATTCACCCCTCCACTTT.

The chain links TRBV6-4 to TRBJ2-2; D possibly corresponds to TRBD2 (6 bases). Trimming shortened V by 6 bases and J by 5 bases, and 19 bases separated the two germline ends. The CDR3 runs 16 residues. Germline CDR1 and CDR2: MRHNA and SNTAGT. CDR3 region: CASSELEGSGTGELFF. The CDR3 DNA reads as TGTGCCAGCAGCGAATTGGAGGGGAGCGGGACCGGGGAGCTGTTTTTT.

In regard to this clone: An end of the junction differs from the germline gene, which may be a read error. The CDR3 loop reads CASRLGYEQYF. In DNA form, the CDR3 reads TGTGCCAGCAGGTTAGGGTACGAGCAGTACTTC. The V call is TRBV7-8, the J call TRBJ2-5; no clear D. The assigned J gene may be wrong: the sequence end matches TRBJ2-7 better. Germline CDR1 is SGHVS and CDR2 is FQNEAQ. The CDR3 contains 11 residues.

This chain uses TRBV7-3 with TRBJ2-1, with 8 bases fitting TRBD1. The germline gives CDR1 SGHTA, CDR2 FQGTGA. V lost 6 bases, J lost 10 bases, and 11 bases stayed unmatched. This CDR3 is built from 14 residues. The DNA of the CDR3 is TGTGCCAGCAGACCGGACAGGGACATAACCGAGCAGTTCTTC. Protein: CASRPDRDITEQFF. Full variable domain (outside the CDR3, taken from reference TRBV7-3 and TRBJ2-1): GAGVSQTPSNKVTEKGKYVELRCDPISGHTALYWYRQSLGQGPEFLIYFQGTGAADDSGLPNDRFFAVRPEGSVSTLKIQRTERGDSAVYLCASRPDRDITEQFFGPGTRLTVL.

The rearrangement uses TRBV28 and TRBJ2-2; D remains unclear. Deletions cut 5 bases from V and 1 base from J, with 8 bases between. The CDR3 has 14 residues. Germline V gene lookup returns CDR1 MDHEN and CDR2 SYDVKM. The CDR3 nucleotides read TGTGCCAGCAGTGGACGGTTGAACACCGGGGAGCTGTTTTTT. It codes for CASSGRLNTGELFF.

This clone was seen just once. The gene calls are TRBV11-1 and TRBJ2-3; D not certain. V was cut by 6 bases and J by 8 bases, with 18 bases left in between. CDR1 SGHAT and CDR2 FQDESV come from the germline V gene (reference sequence). The CDR3 extends over 14 amino acids. CDR3 in amino acids: CASRGTTVWGTQYF. In DNA, the CDR3 is TGTGCCAGCAGGGGCACTACCGTTTGGGGTACGCAGTATTTT.

This clone was picked up a small number of times. V and J are TRBV4-2 and TRBJ2-1; possibly TRBD2 for D (6 bases). This CDR3 region has 15 residues. Trimming took 1 base from V and 0 from J, leaving 7 bases between them. CDR1 is LGHNA and CDR2 is YNFKEQ in the germline V gene. The CDR3 sequence: CASSQGEVSYNEQFF. The DNA of the CDR3 is TGTGCCAGCAGCCAAGGGGAGGTCTCCTACAATGAGCAGTTCTTC.

This clone turned up a few times. The CDR3, as DNA: TGTGCCAGCAGTTCATGGACTAGCGGGGGGCTTGAGCAGTTCTTC. Its protein product is CASSSWTSGGLEQFF. V and J are TRBV28 and TRBJ2-1; 14 positions match TRBD2. V dropped 4 bases and J dropped 9; count of bases not matched to a gene: 5. The CDR3 is 15 residues long. CDR1 is MDHEN and CDR2 is SYDVKM in the germline V gene.

The rearrangement joins TRBV4-2 to TRBJ1-2, with D possibly matching TRBD1 (5 bases). The CDR3 is 16 amino acids. CDR1 is LGHNA and CDR2 is YNFKEQ in the germline V gene. Trimming stripped 1 base from V and 3 bases from J, with 15 bases between. The CDR3 nucleotides read TGTGCCAGCAGCCAAGGGCCGGGTGGGGGGGACTATGGCTACACCTTC. It codes for CASSQGPGGGDYGYTF.

This clone was seen a few times. This chain joins TRBV7-9 and TRBJ1-5, with TRBD1 as a possible D gene (6 bases). CDR3 size: 15 residues. The V gene lost 5 bases and the J gene lost 1 base, with 12 bases spanning the gap. Germline V CDR1 and CDR2: SEHNR, FQNEAQ (reference sequence). CDR3 sequence reads: CASSNDRQSNQPQHF. As DNA, the CDR3 is TGTGCCAGCAGCAACGACAGGCAAAGCAATCAGCCCCAGCATTTT.

This clone qualifies as large. The CDR3 here is CASRAGGGPSYNSPLHF. CDR3 in DNA: TGTGCCAGCAGAGCCGGCGGGGGACCCTCCTATAATTCACCCCTCCACTTT. The V gene is TRBV7-9, the J gene TRBJ1-6, with D perhaps TRBD1 (5 bases). Germline CDR1 SEHNR, CDR2 FQNEAQ (reference sequence). CDR3 size: 17 residues. V shed 6 bases and J shed 0 bases, with 15 bases lying between them.

The chain is built from TRBV6-1 and TRBJ2-1; the D call may be TRBD1 or TRBD2 (5 bases each). The CDR3 covers 14 residues. Trimming left V 10 bases short and J 1 base short, with 14 bases between. The germline CDR1 and CDR2 sequences are MNHNS and SASEGT. The CDR3 reads CATEGLESYNEQFF. The CDR3 nucleotides read TGTGCCACCGAGGGGCTTGAGTCCTACAATGAGCAGTTCTTC.

This clone was seen only once. The V and J genes are TRBV27 and TRBJ1-5, with unresolved D. The CDR3 has 14 amino acids. Looked up from germline, CDR1 is MNHEY and CDR2 is SMNVEV (reference sequence). The V and J ends lost 2 bases and 0 bases respectively, with 5 bases between them. CDR3: CASSLQYSNQPQHF. CDR3 coding DNA: TGTGCCAGCAGTTTACAGTATAGCAATCAGCCCCAGCATTTT.

The chain couples TRBV1 to TRBJ2-2; the table calls TRBD2, which could not be checked here. TRBV1 is an annotated pseudogene. This CDR3 is 17 amino acids long. The CDR3 DNA follows: TGCACCAGCAGCCAAAAAACGGAACTAGCGAACACCGGGGAGCTGTTTTTT. This translates into CTSSQKTELANTGELFF.

The CDR3 region is CASSWTAPEVPNEQFF. CDR3 nucleotides: TGTGCCAGCAGCTGGACAGCCCCCGAAGTCCCCAATGAGCAGTTCTTC. The rearrangement joins TRBV7-8 to TRBJ2-1, with D possibly being TRBD1 (6 bases). Trimming pared 4 bases from V and 6 bases from J, leaving 19 bases between. This CDR3 has 16 amino acids. The germline V gene has CDR1 SGHVS and CDR2 FQNEAQ.

The chain carries TRBV7-9 and TRBJ1-4, with D perhaps TRBD1 (5 bases). The CDR3 consists of 15 residues. CDR1 SEHNR and CDR2 FQNEAQ come from the germline V gene (reference sequence). Trimming removed 5 bases from V and 5 bases from J, with 15 bases in between. CDR3 nucleotide sequence: TGTGCCAGCAGCGTGGGGACGGCGCAAAATGAAAAACTGTTTTTT. Its protein product is CASSVGTAQNEKLFF.

The V gene is TRBV6-5, the J gene TRBJ2-5; D possibly uses TRBD1 or TRBD2 (6 bases each). Looked up from germline, CDR1 is MNHEY and CDR2 is SVGAGI. CDR3 length: 14 amino acids. V dropped 6 bases and J dropped 1 base, with 12 bases sitting between them. CDR3 residues: CASSLGGFQETQYF. The CDR3 nucleotides read TGTGCCAGCAGCCTAGGGGGGTTCCAAGAGACCCAGTACTTC.

The chain employs TRBV5-1 and TRBJ2-3; a possible D gene is TRBD1 (6 bases). The germline gives CDR1 SGHRS, CDR2 YFSETQ. V lost 3 bases to trimming and J lost 2 bases, with 16 bases between them. The CDR3 sequence is 16 residues long. The CDR3 DNA is TGCGCCAGCAGCTCACAGACAGGACCCAACACAGATACGCAGTATTTT. Translating gives CASSSQTGPNTDTQYF.

This clone was found once. This rearrangement joins TRBV11-2 to TRBJ2-2; D is uncertain. V was trimmed by 4 bases and J by 3 bases, leaving 9 bases between them. CDR3 length: 14 amino acids. The germline gives CDR1 SGHAT, CDR2 FQNNGV. CDR3 protein: CASSSLGYTGELFF. In nucleotides, the CDR3 is TGTGCCAGCAGCTCCTTGGGGTACACCGGGGAGCTGTTTTTT.

The sample holds a few counts of this clone. The chain recombines TRBV19 with TRBJ2-1; 8 bases map to TRBD2. V was pared by 3 bases and J by 2 bases, with 3 bases of the junction left unmatched. The CDR3 is 15 amino acids. Germline CDR1 reads LNHDA; CDR2 reads SQIVND (reference sequence). Here the CDR3 reads CASSIGGAAYNEQFF. The CDR3 region has the DNA TGTGCCAGTAGTATCGGGGGGGCGGCCTACAATGAGCAGTTCTTC.